This T cell receptor (beta chain) was observed in a study of blood T cell repertoires in COVID-19. For the study at large: Samples came from the United States, Italy and Spain, spanning acute and convalescent COVID-19. Sources were T cells, B-cell-depleted T cells, or PBMCs; the material itself was cDNA or gDNA.

The CDR3 spans 14 residues. V lost 7 bases and J lost 7; bases outside the gene matches: 4. The germline CDR1 and CDR2 sequences are SEHNR and FQNEAQ (reference sequence). As handled by the study authors: Reference gene primer amplification yielded estimated nucleated cell counts. Libraries were prepared by immunoSEQ multiplex PCR; TCRdb keeps only in-frame clonotypes and omits some of them. Clonal size and the V and J genes are those of that table, whereas D and trimming came from the DNA. The sample yields roughly 220,000 clones, approximately 83% seen once. This TCR was sampled from a woman aged 25-40 years who had recovered from COVID-19. The J gene is TRBJ2-3, the V gene TRBV7-9; 14 bases align to TRBD2. Sequenced input: peripheral blood. The CDR3 sequence is CASIGTSGSNTQYF. The CDR3 nucleotides read TGTGCCAGCATCGGGACTAGCGGGAGCAATACGCAGTATTTT.